A selection of T cell receptor beta chains follows, all from one sample in a study of blood T cell repertoires in COVID-19. Measured with immunoSEQ multiplex PCR; TCRdb has only the in-frame clones, and not every one. Among around 70,000 clones listed, around 78% were seen once. Sequences were obtained from peripheral blood. These receptors originate from a human donor in a cohort sampled during active COVID-19. CDR3s include the opening cysteine and the closing phenylalanine or tryptophan. A D gene is named only where the DNA matches it firmly. Expanded clones are given a class, and other clones once, few, many or no size at all.

d_call	v_call	clone_size	j_call	cdr3_aa	cdr3_nt
-	TRBV28	-	TRBJ2-7	CASSWAGPSDEQYF	TGTGCCAGCAGTTGGGCGGGACCAAGCGACGAGCAGTACTTC
-	TRBV27	few	TRBJ1-2	CASSPSGAGVITF	TGTGCCAGCAGTCCGAGCGGGGCAGGGGTTATCACCTTC
TRBD1	TRBV11-2	-	TRBJ1-6	CASSSRMDRGSNSPLHF	TGTGCCAGCAGCTCCCGCATGGACAGGGGCTCTAATTCACCCCTCCACTTT
-	TRBV7-2	once	TRBJ2-7	CASSFERGYEQYF	TGTGCCAGCAGCTTTGAACGGGGCTACGAGCAGTACTTC
-	TRBV5-5	-	TRBJ2-1	CASSIGQSYNEQFF	TGTGCCAGCAGCATAGGACAGTCCTACAATGAGCAGTTCTTC
TRBD1	TRBV7-2	once	TRBJ2-7	CASSIRTGTGGYEQYF	TGTGCCAGCAGCATAAGGACCGGGACAGGGGGTTACGAGCAGTACTTC
TRBD1	TRBV27	few	TRBJ2-1	CASSLEPPGTGGNEQFF	TGTGCCAGCAGCCTCGAGCCCCCCGGGACAGGGGGCAATGAGCAGTTCTTC
-	TRBV24-1	-	TRBJ2-1	CATSDPSRRNEQFF	TGTGCCACCAGTGATCCTAGCCGCCGCAATGAGCAGTTCTTC
-	TRBV10-2	-	TRBJ2-3	CASSPAGQGMDTQYF	TGCGCCAGCAGTCCAGCGGGACAAGGGATGGATACGCAGTATTTT
TRBD1	TRBV28	-	TRBJ2-7	CASRPTGTASYEQYF	TGTGCCAGCAGACCCACCGGGACAGCTTCCTACGAGCAGTACTTC
-	TRBV7-6	-	TRBJ2-2	CASRSPGSPTEELFF	TGTGCCAGCAGAAGTCCGGGGTCACCGACCGAGGAGCTGTTTTTT
TRBD2	TRBV6-5	once	TRBJ2-4	CASTPGLAENIQCF	TGTGCCAGCACTCCGGGACTAGCGGAAAACATTCAGTGCTTC
-	TRBV11-3	-	TRBJ2-1	CASSLDGGTGKNEQFF	TGTGCCAGCAGCTTAGATGGTGGGACTGGTAAGAATGAGCAGTTCTTC
-	TRBV10-3	-	TRBJ1-6	CAISGGTHNSPLHF	TGTGCCATCAGTGGCGGGACTCATAATTCACCCCTCCACTTT
-	TRBV6-5	few	TRBJ2-7	CASTARGSSYEQYF	TGTGCCAGCACCGCGAGGGGGAGCTCCTACGAGCAGTACTTC
TRBD2	TRBV5-1	-	TRBJ2-2	CASSLDRGGTGELFF	TGCGCCAGCAGCTTGGATCGGGGGGGCACCGGGGAGCTGTTTTTT
-	TRBV5-1	-	TRBJ2-2	CASSLAGNEGASTGELFF	TGCGCCAGCAGCTTGGCCGGGAATGAGGGAGCGAGCACCGGGGAGCTGTTTTTT
TRBD1	TRBV18	once	TRBJ1-3	CASSRFSDRGSGNTIYF	TGTGCCAGCTCACGTTTTTCTGACAGGGGCTCTGGAAACACCATATATTTT